Listed below are T cell receptor beta chains from one sample, sequenced in a study of cytotoxic CD8 clonotypes in ibrutinib-treated CLL. Produced via immunoSEQ multiplex PCR; TCRdb's table is partial and in-frame only. The repertoire holds 65,000 to 80,000 clones, with roughly 80% as singletons. The sequenced sample was PBMCs, obtained after 24 months of ibrutinib treatment. The receptors originated from a human donor with chronic lymphocytic leukemia. Each CDR3 is given with its conserved first and last residue. The D gene is left open where the match is weak. Expanded clones get a size class; other rows say once, few or many, or leave the size out.

cdr3_nt cdr3_aa clone_size j_call d_call v_call
TGTGCCAGCTCCCCCACCCAGGGGGCGGCCTACGAGCAGTACTTC CASSPTQGAAYEQYF - TRBJ2-7 TRBD1 TRBV18
TGCGCCAGCAGCCGTACGGCCGGGACTAGCTCCTACGAGCAGTACTTC CASSRTAGTSSYEQYF - TRBJ2-7 TRBD2 TRBV4-1
TGTGCCAGCAGTGAAGCGCATAACCCAGGGACTAGCACAGATACGCAGTATTTT CASSEAHNPGTSTDTQYF few TRBJ2-3 - TRBV6-1
TGCAGCGTTTCCACTAGCGGGTACAATGAGCAGTTCTTC CSVSTSGYNEQFF - TRBJ2-1 TRBD2 TRBV29-1
TGCAGCGTTACACGGGACGACAACTCTCGATTTTACAATGAGCAGTTCTTC CSVTRDDNSRFYNEQFF - TRBJ2-1 - TRBV29-1
TGTGCCAGCAGCTTAACGCGACGATACGAGCAGTACTTC CASSLTRRYEQYF - TRBJ2-7 - TRBV7-2
TGTGCCAGCAGCCCACCCGGGGGGGGATCTGGAAACACCATATATTTT CASSPPGGGSGNTIYF - TRBJ1-3 - TRBV7-9
TGTGCCAGCAGCTTCGGACCCAGCAACAATGAGCAGTTCTTC CASSFGPSNNEQFF - TRBJ2-1 - TRBV5-6
TGCAGCGTTACGGGAGCTAATCGCTACGAGCAGTACTTC CSVTGANRYEQYF - TRBJ2-7 - TRBV29-1
TGTGCCAGTTCCATAACGGGGCCAGGGGGGAATAGCAATCAGCCCCAGCATTTT CASSITGPGGNSNQPQHF - TRBJ1-5 TRBD1 TRBV19
TGTGCCAGCAGCTCCCTGGATAACTACAATGAGCAGTTCTTC CASSSLDNYNEQFF - TRBJ2-1 - TRBV9
TGTGCCACCGGCGGGGGGCGCAACTATGGCTACACCTTC CATGGGRNYGYTF - TRBJ1-2 - TRBV6-6
TGTGCCAGCAGTGAGGGACCAAGCACAGATACGCAGTATTTT CASSEGPSTDTQYF - TRBJ2-3 - TRBV2
TGTGCCAGCAGCTTAACAGGGACAGCCACAGATACGCAGTATTTT CASSLTGTATDTQYF - TRBJ2-3 TRBD1 TRBV13
TGTGCCAGCAGTTCTCGGGCTGATGGTTACGAGCAGTACTTC CASSSRADGYEQYF many TRBJ2-7 - TRBV28
TGTGCCAGCAGTGGCGCAGGCACCAAAAACATTCAGTACTTC CASSGAGTKNIQYF once TRBJ2-4 - TRBV6-5
TGTGCCAGCAGTACCTGGGACAGTAGCACAGATACGCAGTATTTT CASSTWDSSTDTQYF - TRBJ2-3 TRBD1 TRBV6-6
TGTGCCAGCAGCCTACCGGGACAGGGGTACAACTATGGCTACACCTTC CASSLPGQGYNYGYTF - TRBJ1-2 TRBD1 TRBV5-4
TGTGCCAGCAGCTTAATAGGTCAGGGAGGCAGCGATGAGCAGTTCTTC CASSLIGQGGSDEQFF few TRBJ2-1 - TRBV11-1
TGTGCCAGCAGCCAAGCTGGGGATACGCAGTATTTT CASSQAGDTQYF - TRBJ2-3 - TRBV14
TGTGCCAGCAGCTTAAGGACAGGCTGGAACACTGAAGCTTTCTTT CASSLRTGWNTEAFF few TRBJ1-1 TRBD1 TRBV14
TGTGCCAGCAGCCAATACGGGGATACCTACGAGCAGTACTTC CASSQYGDTYEQYF - TRBJ2-7 - TRBV14
TGTGCCAGAAGCCTGTTCGGGATCTGCGCAGATACGCAGTATTTT CARSLFGICADTQYF - TRBJ2-3 - TRBV5-3
TGTGCCAGCAGGCCCTCAGAGCGGGGCTCCTACGAGCAGTACTTC CASRPSERGSYEQYF - TRBJ2-7 - TRBV12-1
TGTGCCAGCAGTGCGGGGCAACAGGGAAGGTCAGCTGAGCAGTTCTTC CASSAGQQGRSAEQFF - TRBJ2-1 - TRBV2
TGCGCCAGCAGCCACAGAACAGGGGCCTACGAGCAGTACTTC CASSHRTGAYEQYF - TRBJ2-7 TRBD1 TRBV5-1
TGTGCCAGCACTAGGACAGTCTCGAACACTGAAGCTTTCTTT CASTRTVSNTEAFF - TRBJ1-1 - TRBV2
TGCAGTACCCAGGGTGATACTGAAGCTTTCTTT CSTQGDTEAFF - TRBJ1-1 - TRBV20-1
TGTGCCAGCTCACCGATAAGGACAGGGGTTCGCACCGGGGAGCTGTTTTTT CASSPIRTGVRTGELFF - TRBJ2-2 TRBD1 TRBV18
TGTGCCAGTAGTAGACTAGCGGGAGGGCCCTCCTACGAGCAGTACTTC CASSRLAGGPSYEQYF - TRBJ2-7 TRBD2 TRBV19